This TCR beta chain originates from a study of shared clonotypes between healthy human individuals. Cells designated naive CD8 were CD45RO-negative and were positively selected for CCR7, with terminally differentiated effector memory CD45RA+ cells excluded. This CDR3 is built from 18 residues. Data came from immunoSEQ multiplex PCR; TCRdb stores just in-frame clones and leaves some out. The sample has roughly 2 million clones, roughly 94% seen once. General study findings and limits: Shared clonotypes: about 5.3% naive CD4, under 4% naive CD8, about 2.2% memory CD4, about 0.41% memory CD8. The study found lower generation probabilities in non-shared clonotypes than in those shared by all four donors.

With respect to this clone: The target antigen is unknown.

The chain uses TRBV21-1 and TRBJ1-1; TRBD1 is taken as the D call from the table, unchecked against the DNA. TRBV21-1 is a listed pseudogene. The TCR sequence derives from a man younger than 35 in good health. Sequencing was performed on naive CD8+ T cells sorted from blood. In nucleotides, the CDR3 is TGTGCCAGCAGCAAAGGTTGGGTTTTTGGAGTCAGGGACACTGAAGCTTTCTTT. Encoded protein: CASSKGWVFGVRDTEAFF.